One and the same sample provided the 23 T cell receptor beta chains below, sequenced in a study of patients and donors after allogeneic stem cell transplantation. Using its own MiXCR run on the RT-PCR reads, TCRdb lists one record per CDR3 protein. The sample holds about a million distinct CDR3 sequences, around 17% seen once. The sequenced sample consisted of blood, either unsorted or a sorted T cell fraction (not recorded which). These receptors all stem from a human donor who was either an allogeneic HSCT recipient or a stem cell or donor lymphocyte infusion donor (not recorded which). It is not recorded whose cells these are; they may come from a transplant donor.

This clonotype occurred a few times. The V gene is TRBV6-1, the J gene TRBJ2-1; TRBD1 might be the D (5 bases). CDR3 length: 14 amino acids. Germline CDR1 and CDR2: MNHNS and SASEGT. The ends were cut back, 8 bases at V and 0 bases at J, with 11 bases in the middle. CDR3 loop: CASLTEYSYNEQFF. The CDR3 bases are TGTGCCAGCCTGACAGAATACTCCTACAATGAGCAGTTCTTC.

The chain combines TRBV6-1 with TRBJ1-6; D not resolved. The CDR3 extends over 14 amino acids. From germline, CDR1 is MNHNS and CDR2 SASEGT. Trimming pared 4 bases from V and 7 bases from J, leaving 11 bases between. The CDR3 loop is CASSGTEYNSPLHF. CDR3 sequence (DNA): TGTGCCAGCAGTGGGACCGAGTACAATTCACCCCTCCACTTT.

This clonotype was observed a few times. The rearrangement links TRBV6-5 to TRBJ2-7; 11 bases map to TRBD1. CDR3 length: 18 amino acids. With 2 bases clipped from V and 2 bases from J, the junction kept 11 bases outside the gene matches. Germline assignment: CDR1 MNHEY and CDR2 SVGAGI. CDR3 residues: CASSYRRTGGSPTYEQYF. The CDR3 coding sequence is TGTGCCAGCAGTTACCGAAGGACAGGGGGCTCTCCTACCTACGAGCAGTACTTC.

The chain carries TRBV19 and TRBJ1-1, with 9 bases fitting TRBD1. V lost 6 bases, J lost 3 bases, and 11 bases stayed unmatched. The germline V gene encodes CDR1 LNHDA and CDR2 SQIVND (reference sequence). The CDR3 has 16 amino acids. CDR3 region: CASRKWGQGKDTEAFF. The CDR3 coding sequence is TGTGCCAGTAGGAAATGGGGACAGGGCAAGGACACTGAAGCTTTCTTT.

The genes are TRBV5-5 and TRBJ1-2, with D tentatively TRBD1 (6 bases). V lost 4 bases and J 6 bases, leaving 22 bases between the germline ends. Germline CDR1 is SGHKS and CDR2 is YYEKEE (reference sequence). The length of the CDR3 is 16 residues. The CDR3 DNA sequence: TGTGCCAGCAGCCCGCCCGGGGGCAGGGCCTCAAATGGCTACACCTTC. This sequence encodes CASSPPGGRASNGYTF.

The V call is TRBV4-2, the J call TRBJ2-7, with 8 nucleotides matching TRBD2. Germline V lookup: CDR1 LGHNA, CDR2 YNFKEQ. The CDR3 is 14 amino acids. Trimming cost V 0 bases and J 12 bases; bases outside gene matches: 10. The CDR3 is CASSQDGNSGAPYF. The DNA for the CDR3 is TGTGCCAGCAGCCAAGATGGGAATAGCGGGGCCCCGTACTTC.

This clonotype has more than one count but fewer than ten. This chain uses TRBV15 with TRBJ2-7; the D gene is possibly TRBD2 (6 bases). Germline V gene sequence: CDR1 LNHNV, CDR2 YYDKDF (reference sequence). The CDR3 is 14 amino acids. Trimming took 0 bases from V and 5 from J, leaving 11 bases between them. CDR3 sequence: CATSRDPGGDEQYF. The CDR3 DNA reads as TGTGCCACCAGCAGAGACCCCGGCGGGGACGAGCAGTACTTC.

The gene calls are TRBV20-1 and TRBJ2-2; TRBD2 agrees at 8 bases. V was pared by 5 bases and J by 9 bases, with 8 bases of the junction left unmatched. This CDR3 spans 13 amino acids. The V gene's germline CDR1 is DFQATT and CDR2 SNEGSKA (reference sequence). The CDR3: CSAARGGYWELFF. CDR3 in DNA: TGCAGTGCTGCTCGGGGGGGTTATTGGGAGCTGTTTTTT.

About this clonotype: A read error may explain this, as a much larger clone is one base away. This chain connects TRBV5-1 to TRBJ2-7; a possible D gene is TRBD2 (5 bases). The CDR3 spans 13 residues. Germline loops: CDR1 SGHRS, CDR2 YFSETQ. V was clipped by 8 bases and J by 1 base, with 13 bases between them. The CDR3 sequence: CARSNPGSYEQYF. The CDR3 DNA follows: TGCGCCAGATCAAACCCGGGGTCCTACGAGCAGTACTTC.

This clonotype turned up a few times. The chain employs TRBV4-1 and TRBJ1-3; D is possibly TRBD1 (5 bases). The CDR3 has 17 amino acids. From germline, CDR1 is MGHRA and CDR2 YSYEKL. Deletions cut 0 bases from V and 0 bases from J, with 12 bases between. CDR3 DNA sequence: TGCGCCAGCAGCCAAGAGCGGGGGGAACACTCTGGAAACACCATATATTTT. Its translation is CASSQERGEHSGNTIYF.

This clonotype turned up a few times. The chain employs TRBV7-9 and TRBJ2-7; D not resolved. Germline V gives CDR1 SEHNR, CDR2 FQNEAQ (reference sequence). The length of the CDR3 is 13 residues. Trimming took 5 bases from V and 7 from J, leaving 15 bases between them. DNA for the CDR3: TGTGCCAGCAGCCCGAGGACCTCGTGGGAGCAGTACTTC. It is translated as CASSPRTSWEQYF.

This clonotype was recorded many times. CDR3 loop: CASSLAMAAIQEQYF. CDR3 in DNA: TGCGCCAGCAGCTTGGCCATGGCGGCCATTCAGGAGCAGTACTTC. The V call is TRBV5-1, the J call TRBJ2-7; no reliable D call. There are 15 residues in the CDR3. Germline CDR1 is SGHRS and CDR2 is YFSETQ. Trimming removed 0 bases at V and 7 bases at J, with 17 bases between.

This chain joins TRBV6-2 or TRBV6-3 and TRBJ2-5; 7 nucleotides line up with TRBD2. Germline V gives CDR1 MNHEY, CDR2 SVGEGT. The CDR3 is made up of 19 amino acids. The ends lost 6 bases at V and 3 bases at J; junction bases unmatched: 22. The DNA of the CDR3 is TGTGCCAGCAGCCTCCCCGACCCCCGAGGAGCGGGGATTAAAGAGACCCAGTACTTC. As protein: CASSLPDPRGAGIKETQYF.

This clonotype came up a few times. The chain has TRBV5-1 and TRBJ2-3; unclear D gene. Looked up from germline, CDR1 is SGHRS and CDR2 is YFSETQ. CDR3 length equals 15 residues. V lost 0 bases, J lost 3 bases, and 11 bases lay in between. CDR3 sequence reads: CASSLEALGTDTQYF. The CDR3 bases are TGCGCCAGCAGCTTGGAGGCCCTAGGTACAGATACGCAGTATTTT.

The chain joins TRBV20-1 to TRBJ1-1; TRBD1 is a possible D gene (5 bases). Trimming cost V 3 bases and J 2 bases, with 13 bases left between them. Germline loops: CDR1 DFQATT, CDR2 SNEGSKA (reference sequence). This CDR3 has 14 residues. As DNA, the CDR3 is TGCAGTGCTAGGCGGGGCAGCCTTAACACTGAAGCTTTCTTT. Translating it yields CSARRGSLNTEAFF.

This clonotype has more than one count but fewer than ten. The DNA for the CDR3 is TGTGCCAGCTCACCCTCAGGCGAGACTTATAGCAATCAGCCCCAGCATTTT. This sequence encodes CASSPSGETYSNQPQHF. The J gene is TRBJ1-5, the V gene TRBV18; D is ambiguous. The ends were cut back, 3 bases at V and 0 bases at J, with 15 bases in the middle. From germline, CDR1 is KGHSH and CDR2 LQKENI. The length of the CDR3 is 17 residues.

This clonotype was counted at least ten times. The rearrangement uses TRBV12-3 or TRBV12-4 and TRBJ1-1; D unresolved. The CDR3 runs to 16 residues. The ends were cut back, 3 bases at V and 0 bases at J, with 14 bases in the middle. Here the CDR3 reads CASSFGGSGLNTEAFF. In nucleotides, the CDR3 is TGTGCCAGCAGTTTCGGAGGGTCAGGTCTGAACACTGAAGCTTTCTTT.

CDR3 sequence reads: CAWSVAGYTDTQYF. CDR3 DNA sequence: TGTGCCTGGAGTGTCGCAGGTTACACAGATACGCAGTATTTT. The V gene is TRBV30, the J gene TRBJ2-3; D unresolved. The CDR3 extends over 14 amino acids. The V and J ends lost 0 bases and 2 bases respectively, with 9 bases between them. The germline CDR1 and CDR2 sequences are GTSNPN and SVGIG (reference sequence). Full variable domain (outside the CDR3, taken from reference TRBV30 and TRBJ2-3): SQTIHQWPATLVQPVGSPLSLECTVEGTSNPNLYWYRQAAGRGLQLLFYSVGIGQISSEVPQNLSASRPQDRQFILSSKKLLLSDSGFYLCAWSVAGYTDTQYFGPGTRLTVL.

This clonotype appeared once. This chain joins TRBV5-1 and TRBJ2-5; D possibly uses TRBD1 or TRBD2 (5 bases each). This CDR3 has 14 amino acids. The V gene lost 2 bases and the J gene lost 5 bases, with 13 bases spanning the gap. Germline loops: CDR1 SGHRS, CDR2 YFSETQ. CDR3 sequence reads: CASSFEGYRETQYF. The CDR3, as DNA: TGCGCCAGCAGCTTCGAGGGGTATCGGGAGACCCAGTACTTC.

The chain uses TRBV12-3 or TRBV12-4 and TRBJ1-4; D is unresolved. This CDR3 is 12 amino acids long. Trimming removed 3 bases at V and 16 bases at J, with 15 bases between. The CDR3 reads CASSFRLAEGFF. CDR3 DNA: TGTGCCAGCAGTTTTCGGCTTGCGGAGGGGTTTTTT.

The chain couples TRBV12-3 or TRBV12-4 to TRBJ1-1, with a tentative D call TRBD1 (6 bases). The CDR3 consists of 14 residues. The V end lost 6 bases, the J end lost 2 bases, and 13 bases lay between the germline ends. Here the CDR3 reads CASRLDRINTEAFF. CDR3 nucleotides: TGTGCCAGCAGACTGGACAGAATAAACACTGAAGCTTTCTTT.

The rearrangement links TRBV24-1 to TRBJ1-3; D gene uncertain. The CDR3 runs 16 residues. Germline V gives CDR1 KGHDR, CDR2 SFDVKD. V lost 5 bases, J lost 0 bases, and 13 bases lay in between. CDR3 amino acids: CATSVPRTSSGNTIYF. The CDR3 DNA reads TGTGCCACCAGTGTCCCGCGGACTAGCTCTGGAAACACCATATATTTT.

The chain couples TRBV6-1 to TRBJ1-2, with TRBD1 as a possible D gene (6 bases). This CDR3 is built from 13 residues. Trimming took 6 bases from V and 8 from J, leaving 16 bases between them. CDR1 is MNHNS, CDR2 SASEGT, per germline. CDR3 in amino acids: CASRQGTRGGYTF. The DNA for the CDR3 is TGTGCCAGCAGGCAGGGGACAAGGGGAGGCTACACCTTC.